The entry below describes one TCR beta chain. The antigen remains unidentified. This sample stems from a study of beta chain features in type 1 diabetes. Findings and limits, study-wide: Small HLA sub-analyses could not settle whether HLA shapes TCRB rearrangement. Type 1 diabetes patients had moderately but significantly shorter TCRB CDR3s in all four CD4+ subsets. A cDNA-based sequencing approach could over-represent cells with high TCR expression.

Trimming stripped 4 bases from V and 3 bases from J, with 7 bases between. This CDR3 contains 12 residues. Germline-derived CDR1 and CDR2 are MNHNS and SASEGT. The entirety of the isolated RNA underwent reverse transcription, so expressed TCRB transcripts were sequenced. Sequencing was performed with immunoSEQ multiplex PCR; in TCRdb, only in-frame clones are kept and a portion is missing. The table includes about 280,000 clones, 14% to 15% detected once. The specimen sequenced was naive CD4+ T cells from blood. This TCR derives from a man aged 18 to 29 with type 1 diabetes. The chain carries TRBV6-1 and TRBJ2-7; D perhaps matches TRBD1 (5 bases). The CDR3 DNA sequence: TGTGCCAGCAGTGTTACAGGCTACGAGCAGTACTTC. Its translation: CASSVTGYEQYF.